The 17 T cell receptor beta chains below were found in one sample sequenced in a study of Ad26.COV2.S vaccination and SARS-CoV-2 variants. The treatment was: 19 received Ad26.COV2.S at low or high dose, single or two shots; about 5 received placebo; per-sample allocation not given. Sampling took place 63 days after the first vaccine or placebo injection. Clones were sequenced by immunoSEQ multiplex PCR, and TCRdb holds only the in-frame ones, with some missing. The table has about 350,000 clones, about 86% seen once. The material sequenced was peripheral blood, taken in a trial of Ad26.COV2.S vaccine versus placebo. These receptor sequences come from a person aged 18-60 years who received the Ad26.COV2.S COVID-19 vaccine or a placebo.

The chain couples TRBV6-6 to TRBJ2-7; TRBD2 aligns across 7 bases. The V segment lost 3 bases and the J segment 2 bases; nucleotides outside the gene matches: 10. The germline V gene has CDR1 MNHNY and CDR2 SVGAGI (reference sequence). The CDR3 spans 16 residues. The CDR3 spells CASSYPPGGLTYEQYF. The CDR3 DNA reads TGTGCCAGCAGTTATCCCCCGGGGGGACTCACCTACGAGCAGTACTTC.

The chain's CDR3 is CATSATGQGASYEQYF. CDR3 DNA: TGTGCCACCAGTGCGACCGGGCAGGGGGCCTCCTACGAGCAGTACTTC. The chain recombines TRBV24-1 with TRBJ2-7; 8 bases agree with TRBD1. The V segment lost 5 bases and the J segment 0 bases; nucleotides outside the gene matches: 8. The length of the CDR3 is 16 residues. The germline V gene has CDR1 KGHDR and CDR2 SFDVKD.

The chain couples TRBV6-2 or TRBV6-3 to TRBJ2-1, with 7 nucleotides matching TRBD2. CDR3 length: 15 amino acids. CDR1 MNHEY and CDR2 SVGEGT come from the germline V gene. V dropped 5 bases and J dropped 1; count of bases not matched to a gene: 5. In DNA form, the CDR3 reads TGTGCCAGCAGTCGCGGACTAGTTTCCTACAATGAGCAGTTCTTC. Its protein is CASSRGLVSYNEQFF.

The rearrangement uses TRBV5-1 and TRBJ2-7; D is unclear. V shed 4 bases and J shed 1 base, with 12 bases lying between them. In germline, CDR1 is SGHRS, CDR2 YFSETQ. The CDR3 length is 14 residues. For the CDR3, the DNA is TGCGCCAGCAGCGACCCTGCCAGTTCCTACGAGCAGTACTTC. Encoded protein: CASSDPASSYEQYF.

This clone was counted a few times. The J gene is TRBJ2-7, the V gene TRBV24-1; the match to TRBD2 covers 8 bases. Losses at the gene ends were 10 bases for V and 5 bases for J; bases not matched to a gene: 12. The CDR3 is 14 residues long. Germline assignment: CDR1 KGHDR and CDR2 SFDVKD. The CDR3 coding sequence is TGTGCCACTGCGGGGGGCGACGTCCCCCACGAGCAGTACTTC. Encoded protein: CATAGGDVPHEQYF.

V and J are TRBV28 and TRBJ2-7; D possibly uses TRBD1 or TRBD2 (5 bases each). V dropped 2 bases and J dropped 4 bases, with 15 bases sitting between them. From germline, CDR1 is MDHEN and CDR2 SYDVKM. The CDR3 has 15 amino acids. CDR3 loop: CASSLVGTGTYEQYF. The CDR3 DNA reads TGTGCCAGCAGTTTAGTCGGGACGGGTACGTACGAGCAGTACTTC.

This clone has more than one count but fewer than ten. The chain uses TRBV5-1 and TRBJ2-7; 9 nucleotides line up with TRBD1. Germline V gene sequence: CDR1 SGHRS, CDR2 YFSETQ. The CDR3 has 14 amino acids. Trimming at V came to 1 base and at J to 6 bases, leaving 5 bases not matched to a gene. The CDR3 sequence: CASSLRTGEGEQYF. The CDR3 DNA sequence: TGCGCCAGCAGCTTGAGGACAGGGGAAGGCGAGCAGTACTTC.

The chain carries TRBV29-1 and TRBJ2-1; D call uncertain. V dropped 6 bases and J dropped 0 bases, with 9 bases sitting between them. The CDR3 is 13 amino acids. The germline CDR1 and CDR2 sequences are SQVTM and ANQGSEA. DNA for the CDR3: TGCAGCGTGAAAGGGCTCTCCTACAATGAGCAGTTCTTC. Translating it yields CSVKGLSYNEQFF.

J is TRBJ1-2 and V is TRBV28; weak D call: TRBD1 (6 bases). Germline assignment: CDR1 MDHEN and CDR2 SYDVKM. Deletions cut 3 bases from V and 5 bases from J, with 16 bases between. The CDR3 sequence is 15 residues long. The CDR3 DNA sequence: TGTGCCAGCAGTTTCCCATCAGGGACAAAGTATGGCTACACCTTC. It specifies CASSFPSGTKYGYTF.

The chain joins TRBV2 to TRBJ2-7; 8 nucleotides align to TRBD2. Per germline, CDR1 SNHLY and CDR2 FYNNEI. There are 16 residues in the CDR3. Trimming cost V 9 bases and J 0 bases; bases outside gene matches: 13. Here the CDR3 reads CASKPGLVSSSYEQYF. In DNA form, the CDR3 reads TGTGCCAGTAAGCCGGGACTAGTTTCCTCCTCCTACGAGCAGTACTTC.

The rearrangement joins TRBV24-1 to TRBJ1-6; 8 bases are a match to TRBD1. The V gene end was trimmed by 9 bases and the J gene end by 5 bases; junction bases not matched to a gene: 2. Germline CDR1 reads KGHDR; CDR2 reads SFDVKD. This CDR3 region has 13 residues. CDR3 bases: TGTGCCACCCAGGGACAGGATAATTCACCCCTCCACTTT. Translation gives CATQGQDNSPLHF.

The chain has TRBV6-5 and TRBJ2-3; tentative D call: TRBD2 (6 bases). V was clipped by 0 bases and J by 6 bases, with 10 bases between them. The CDR3 length is 14 residues. Looked up from germline, CDR1 is MNHEY and CDR2 is SVGAGI. The CDR3 sequence is CASSYSGGVDTQYF. The CDR3 DNA follows: TGTGCCAGCAGTTACTCCGGAGGGGTCGATACGCAGTATTTT.

The rearrangement joins TRBV10-3 to TRBJ2-6; 8 bases fit TRBD1. The CDR3 is 19 residues long. CDR1 and CDR2 from the germline V gene are ENHRY and SYGVKD. V shed 4 bases, J shed 0 bases, and the junction held 11 bases outside the gene matches. The CDR3: CAISALPGQVSSGANVLTF. CDR3 DNA sequence: TGTGCCATCAGTGCATTACCGGGACAGGTTTCCTCTGGGGCCAACGTCCTGACTTTC.

This clone was seen once. This chain joins TRBV7-2 and TRBJ2-1; D might be TRBD1 or TRBD2, each matching 5 bases. V lost 2 bases and J lost 10, with 30 bases in between. The CDR3 covers 19 residues. The germline gives CDR1 SGHTA, CDR2 FQGNSA. CDR3 DNA sequence: TGTGCCAGCAGCTTAACACCGGGACGAACCTTTGGGTCCCACAGGGAGCAGTTCTTC. Amino acid sequence: CASSLTPGRTFGSHREQFF.

This chain joins TRBV5-4 and TRBJ2-5; TRBD2 might be the D (6 bases). The germline gives CDR1 SGHNT, CDR2 YYREEE (reference sequence). Trimming removed 2 bases at V and 5 bases at J, with 16 bases between. This CDR3 has 15 amino acids. CDR3 sequence (DNA): TGTGCCAGCAGCTTTGACCAACTAGCAAGCGAGACCCAGTACTTC. It specifies CASSFDQLASETQYF.

This chain links TRBV7-9 with TRBJ2-1, with TRBD2 as a possible D gene (6 bases). V lost 4 bases, J lost 4 bases, and 11 bases lay in between. The CDR3 contains 14 residues. Per the germline V gene, CDR1 is SEHNR and CDR2 is FQNEAQ (reference sequence). The CDR3 here is CASSSDYLYNEQFF. The DNA for the CDR3 is TGTGCCAGCAGCTCGGACTATCTGTACAATGAGCAGTTCTTC.

The V gene is TRBV7-2, the J gene TRBJ1-1; D remains ambiguous. This CDR3 has 14 residues. Germline V CDR1 and CDR2: SGHTA, FQGNSA. Trimming took 0 bases from V and 4 from J, leaving 9 bases between them. DNA of the CDR3: TGTGCCAGCAGCTTAGCGCTGAGAGGCACTGAAGCTTTCTTT. Protein product: CASSLALRGTEAFF.